The clone carrying this TCR beta chain was picked up many times. No antigen is known for it. RNA transcripts served as the template for amplifying TCR beta CDR3 regions. The HTBI set primed first-round TCR CDR3 RT-PCR. From the multiplex PCR reads, TCRdb called clonotypes with MiXCR, one entry per CDR3 protein. The table records hundreds of thousands of distinct CDR3 sequences, approximately 16% of them present only once. After removal of 2 bases from V and 2 bases from J, the junction contained 4 bases not matched to a gene. This CDR3 region has 15 residues. Per the germline V gene, CDR1 is SGHAT and CDR2 is FQNNGV. These data are taken from a study of T cells in Graves' hyperthyroidism and ophthalmopathy. Study-wide results and limits: Stable hyperthyroidism and ophthalmopathy were separated using 13 V-J signatures.

Material for sequencing was blood. The chain combines TRBV11-2 with TRBJ2-3; 7 bases line up with TRBD2. The sequence derives from a woman in her sixties or seventies with Graves' ophthalmopathy. The CDR3 region is CASSLLREVTDTQYF. The CDR3 nucleotides are TGTGCCAGCAGCTTATTACGGGAGGTCACAGATACGCAGTATTTT. The full variable domain, in which reference TRBV11-2 and TRBJ2-3 provide the parts outside the CDR3, is EAGVAQSPRYKIIEKRQSVAFWCNPISGHATLYWYQQILGQGPKLLIQFQNNGVVDDSQLPKDRFSAERLKGVDSTLKIQPAKLEDSAVYLCASSLLREVTDTQYFGPGTRLTVL.